The 20 T cell receptor beta chains in this list originate from one sample, sequenced in a study of T-cell memory formation after mild COVID-19. One entry per CDR3 protein, called by TCRdb with MiXCR from the 5' RACE reads. The sample has 100,000 to 120,000 distinct CDR3 sequences, 20% to 25% seen once; the top ten hold about two fifths. Sequenced sample: PBMCs or a T cell subset sorted from them (not recorded which). The receptors stem from a man aged 18 to 35 who had mild COVID-19 (a few samples of this study predate the infection). Cell type and time point are not known.

This clonotype occurred a few times. The gene calls are TRBV14 and TRBJ2-1; TRBD2 matches 13 bases. Germline CDR1 and CDR2: SGHDN and FVKESK. The ends lost 4 bases at V and 3 bases at J; junction bases unmatched: 6. The CDR3 is 17 residues long. The CDR3 protein is CASSPGLAGEFYNEQFF. The CDR3 DNA reads TGTGCCAGCAGCCCAGGACTAGCGGGGGAGTTCTACAATGAGCAGTTCTTC.

This clonotype has just a few counts. This chain connects TRBV7-2 to TRBJ1-2, with D hard to call. Trimming left V 1 base short and J 5 bases short, with 11 bases between. The CDR3 is 14 residues long. Germline-derived CDR1 and CDR2 are SGHTA and FQGNSA. This CDR3 is CASSLDTLGYGYTF. In DNA form, the CDR3 reads TGTGCCAGCAGCTTAGACACGCTGGGATATGGCTACACCTTC.

The V and J genes are TRBV6-1 and TRBJ2-1; TRBD1 matches 10 bases. With V trimmed by 4 bases and J by 3 bases, 12 bases remained unmatched. This CDR3 region has 18 residues. Germline V lookup: CDR1 MNHNS, CDR2 SASEGT. CDR3 in amino acids: CASSGRWVGTGDYNEQFF. The CDR3 DNA reads as TGTGCCAGCAGTGGGCGATGGGTGGGGACAGGGGACTACAATGAGCAGTTCTTC.

The rearrangement joins TRBV20-1 to TRBJ1-1, with D unclear. The CDR3 is 12 residues long. Germline V gene lookup returns CDR1 DFQATT and CDR2 SNEGSKA (reference sequence). Trimming took off 0 bases at V and 4 bases at J, with 6 bases between the two ends. The DNA of the CDR3 is TGCAGTGCTAGAGAGGACGTCACTGAAGCTTTCTTT. The encoded protein is CSAREDVTEAFF.

The chain links TRBV12-3 or TRBV12-4 to TRBJ2-3, with a weak D call TRBD2 (6 bases). V dropped 6 bases and J dropped 4 bases, with 8 bases sitting between them. The CDR3 runs 12 residues. The CDR3 DNA follows: TGTGCCAGCAGGCGGGGACCAGATACGCAGTATTTT. This sequence encodes CASRRGPDTQYF.

The table lists this clonotype with a few counts. The chain is built from TRBV11-2 and TRBJ2-3; TRBD2 matches 7 bases. Trimming removed 1 base from V and 0 bases from J; junction bases left unmatched: 4. Germline CDR1 SGHAT, CDR2 FQNNGV. The CDR3 has 16 amino acids. The CDR3 bases are TGTGCCAGCAGCTTAGGCAGCGGGATTAGCACAGATACGCAGTATTTT. Its protein is CASSLGSGISTDTQYF.

This clonotype has a handful of counts. This chain connects TRBV6-6 to TRBJ2-5; no clear D gene. Trimming removed 2 bases from V and 4 bases from J, with 8 bases in between. This CDR3 contains 13 residues. CDR1 and CDR2 (germline): MNHNY, SVGAGI (reference sequence). This CDR3 reads CASSYKVRETQYF. The DNA of the CDR3 is TGTGCCAGCAGTTACAAGGTCCGAGAGACCCAGTACTTC.

The table lists this clonotype with a few counts. This chain uses TRBV9 with TRBJ2-1; the match to TRBD2 covers 10 bases. The V segment lost 2 bases and the J segment 9 bases; nucleotides outside the gene matches: 2. Germline V lookup: CDR1 SGDLS, CDR2 YYNGEE. The CDR3 runs to 13 residues. This CDR3 reads CASSVSGGAEQFF. The CDR3 nucleotides are TGTGCCAGCAGCGTCAGCGGGGGGGCTGAGCAGTTCTTC.

This clonotype was picked up a small number of times. J is TRBJ2-7 and V is TRBV20-1; no firm D call. Germline V gene sequence: CDR1 DFQATT, CDR2 SNEGSKA (reference sequence). The CDR3 covers 13 residues. V was cut by 1 base and J by 0 bases, with 7 bases left in between. CDR3 residues: CSARVLGSYEQYV. The DNA for the CDR3 is TGCAGTGCTAGAGTGCTCGGCTCCTACGAGCAGTACGTC.

For the CDR3, the DNA is TGTGCCAGCATGATGGGGAACACAGATACGCAGTATTTT. It specifies CASMMGNTDTQYF. The rearrangement joins TRBV12-3 or TRBV12-4 to TRBJ2-3; D not certain. The CDR3 spans 13 residues. V lost 7 bases, J lost 2 bases, and 10 bases lay in between.

The chain is built from TRBV7-9 and TRBJ2-5; the D gene is possibly TRBD2 (6 bases). V was pared by 0 bases and J by 0 bases, with 8 bases between. The germline V gene encodes CDR1 SEHNR and CDR2 FQNEAQ (reference sequence). The CDR3 is made up of 15 amino acids. CDR3 sequence: CASSLARGNQETQYF. The CDR3 DNA is TGTGCCAGCAGCTTAGCGCGGGGCAACCAAGAGACCCAGTACTTC.

This clonotype was recorded a few times. The CDR3: CASSLLLAQYF. The CDR3 coding sequence is TGTGCCAGCAGCTTATTGTTGGCCCAGTACTTC. The V and J genes are TRBV7-2 and TRBJ2-5, with D hard to call. V dropped 2 bases and J dropped 9 bases, with 7 bases sitting between them. The CDR3 runs to 11 residues. Looked up from germline, CDR1 is SGHTA and CDR2 is FQGNSA.

This clonotype occurred a few times. V usage is TRBV27 and J usage is TRBJ2-2; D unresolved. V lost 5 bases and J 1 base, leaving 14 bases between the germline ends. The CDR3 consists of 16 residues. Per germline, CDR1 MNHEY and CDR2 SMNVEV (reference sequence). As DNA, the CDR3 is TGTGCCAGCAGTCAGGTCCAACAGATGAACACCGGGGAGCTGTTTTTT. Amino acid sequence: CASSQVQQMNTGELFF.

The V and J genes are TRBV4-2 and TRBJ2-3; D gene unclear. Germline V CDR1 and CDR2: LGHNA, YNFKEQ. This CDR3 is 17 amino acids long. The V gene lost 3 bases and the J gene lost 4 bases, with 20 bases spanning the gap. The CDR3 coding sequence is TGTGCCAGCAGCCACCTATCCTCAAGGGTAAGGGCAGATACGCAGTATTTT. It yields the protein CASSHLSSRVRADTQYF.

The V gene is TRBV7-2, the J gene TRBJ1-5; possibly TRBD1 for D (6 bases). With 0 bases removed from V and 9 bases from J, the gap between germline ends came to 6 bases. Looked up from germline, CDR1 is SGHTA and CDR2 is FQGNSA. The length of the CDR3 is 12 residues. The CDR3 region has the DNA TGTGCCAGCAGCTTAGCAGGGGGGCCCCAGCATTTT. Protein sequence: CASSLAGGPQHF. The full variable domain, in which reference TRBV7-2 and TRBJ1-5 provide the parts outside the CDR3, is GAGVSQSPSNKVTEKGKDVELRCDPISGHTALYWYRQSLGQGLEFLIYFQGNSAPDKSGLPSDRFSAERTGGSVSTLTIQRTQQEDSAVYLCASSLAGGPQHFGDGTRLSIL.

This clonotype was observed a handful of times. The chain couples TRBV12-3 or TRBV12-4 to TRBJ2-1; possibly TRBD2 for D (5 bases). The CDR3 is made up of 15 amino acids. V dropped 1 base and J dropped 3 bases, with 10 bases sitting between them. CDR3 sequence reads: CASSLGAGGYNEQFF. The CDR3 DNA follows: TGTGCCAGCAGTTTAGGGGCGGGTGGCTACAATGAGCAGTTCTTC.

The chain carries TRBV3-1 and TRBJ1-2; D is unresolved. Trimming removed 1 base from V and 3 bases from J, with 15 bases in between. The CDR3 covers 16 residues. Germline CDR1 and CDR2: LGHDT and YNNKEL (reference sequence). This CDR3 is CASSQGGGSTYYGYTF. Here the CDR3 DNA reads TGTGCCAGCAGCCAAGGCGGTGGCAGCACCTACTATGGCTACACCTTC.

The chain couples TRBV2 to TRBJ2-3, with 11 bases lining up with TRBD2. The CDR3 totals 15 residues. J gave up 6 bases and V 3 bases, and 5 bases lay outside the gene matches. Germline V gene lookup returns CDR1 SNHLY and CDR2 FYNNEI. CDR3 DNA sequence: TGTGCCAGCAGTGACCTTAGCGGGGGGGCGGATACGCAGTATTTT. The encoded protein is CASSDLSGGADTQYF. The full variable domain, its missing parts supplied by reference TRBV2 and TRBJ2-3, is EPEVTQTPSHQVTQMGQEVILRCVPISNHLYFYWYRQILGQKVEFLVSFYNNEISEKSEIFDDQFSVERPDGSNFTLKIRSTKLEDSAMYFCASSDLSGGADTQYFGPGTRLTVL.

The chain employs TRBV21-1 and TRBJ1-6; the D segment call TRBD1 is taken from the table without a DNA check. TRBV21-1 is designated a pseudogene. This CDR3 region has 17 residues. The CDR3 here is CASTKGQSGSRGSPLHF. The CDR3 DNA reads as TGTGCCAGCACCAAGGGACAGTCAGGCAGTCGGGGTTCACCCCTCCACTTT.

This clonotype was picked up a small number of times. The chain couples TRBV3-1 to TRBJ2-7; D gene ambiguous. The CDR3 runs 12 residues. Trimming took off 3 bases at V and 2 bases at J, with 5 bases between the two ends. Germline lookup yields CDR1 LGHDT and CDR2 YNNKEL (reference sequence). The CDR3 nucleotides are TGTGCCAGCAGCCAGTTTGCCTACGAGCAGTACTTC. Its protein is CASSQFAYEQYF.